This section outlines one T cell receptor (beta chain) sequence together with its context. This record belongs to a study of blood T cells in healthy people across ages. Per germline, CDR1 DFQATT and CDR2 SNEGSKA (reference sequence). Losses at the gene ends were 4 bases for V and 6 bases for J; bases not matched to a gene: 2. This CDR3 has 13 residues. A J-beta primer mix and a sample-barcoded 5' primer were used in a second PCR of about 7 to 11 cycles. Through a template-switch adaptor with 12 random nucleotides, each cDNA molecule received a tag. Each CDR3 protein is one row after TCRdb ran MiXCR on the 5' RACE reads. The sample consists of roughly 700,000 distinct CDR3 sequences, approximately 49% of them appearing once.

The chain carries TRBV20-1 and TRBJ2-7, with 14 nucleotides matching TRBD2. Sequencing was performed on blood. The receptor was isolated from a woman aged 60-75 years in good health. CDR3 sequence: CSATGTSGSEQYF. In nucleotides, the CDR3 is TGCAGTGCTACCGGGACTAGCGGGAGCGAGCAGTACTTC.